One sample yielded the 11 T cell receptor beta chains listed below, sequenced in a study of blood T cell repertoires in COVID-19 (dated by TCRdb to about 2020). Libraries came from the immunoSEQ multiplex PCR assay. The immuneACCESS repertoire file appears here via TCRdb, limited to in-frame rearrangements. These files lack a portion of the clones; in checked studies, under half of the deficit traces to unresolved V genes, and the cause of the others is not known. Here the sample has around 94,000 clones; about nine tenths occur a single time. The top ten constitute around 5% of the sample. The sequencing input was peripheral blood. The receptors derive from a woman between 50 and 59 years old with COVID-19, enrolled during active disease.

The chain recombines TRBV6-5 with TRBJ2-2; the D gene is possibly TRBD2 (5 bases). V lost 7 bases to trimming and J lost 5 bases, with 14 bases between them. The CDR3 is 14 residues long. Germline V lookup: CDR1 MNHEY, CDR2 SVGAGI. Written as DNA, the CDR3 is TGTGCCAGCACCGACCCCCGGGGAACCGGGGAGCTGTTTTTT. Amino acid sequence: CASTDPRGTGELFF.

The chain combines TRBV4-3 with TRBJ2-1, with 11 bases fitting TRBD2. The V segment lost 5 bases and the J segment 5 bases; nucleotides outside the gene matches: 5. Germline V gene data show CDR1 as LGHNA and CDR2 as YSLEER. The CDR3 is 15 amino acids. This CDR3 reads CASSSTSGGNNEQFF. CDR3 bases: TGCGCCAGCAGCTCAACTAGCGGGGGAAACAATGAGCAGTTCTTC.

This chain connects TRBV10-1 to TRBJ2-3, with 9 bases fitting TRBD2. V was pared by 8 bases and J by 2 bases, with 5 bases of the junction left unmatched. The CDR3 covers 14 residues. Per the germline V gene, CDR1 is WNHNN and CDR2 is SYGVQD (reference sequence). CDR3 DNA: TGCGCCAGCGCGCGGGGGGGGGACACAGATACGCAGTATTTT. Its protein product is CASARGGDTDTQYF.

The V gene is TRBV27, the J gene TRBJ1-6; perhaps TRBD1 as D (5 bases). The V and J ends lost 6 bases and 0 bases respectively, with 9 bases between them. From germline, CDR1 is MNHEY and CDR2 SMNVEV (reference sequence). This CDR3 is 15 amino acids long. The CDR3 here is CASRTESSYNSPLHF. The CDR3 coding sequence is TGTGCCAGCAGGACAGAGAGCTCCTATAATTCACCCCTCCACTTT.

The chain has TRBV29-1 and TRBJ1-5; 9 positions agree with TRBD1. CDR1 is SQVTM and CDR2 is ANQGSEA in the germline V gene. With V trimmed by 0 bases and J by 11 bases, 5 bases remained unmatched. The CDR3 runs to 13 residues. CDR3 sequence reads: CSVEDGTGLAQHF. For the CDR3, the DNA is TGCAGCGTTGAAGACGGGACAGGGCTAGCCCAGCATTTT.

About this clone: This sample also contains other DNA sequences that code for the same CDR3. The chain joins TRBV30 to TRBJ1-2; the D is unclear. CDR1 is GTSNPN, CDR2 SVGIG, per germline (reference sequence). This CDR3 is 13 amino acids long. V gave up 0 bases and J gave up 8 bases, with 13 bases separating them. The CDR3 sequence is CAWSVLEGGGYTF. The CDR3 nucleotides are TGTGCCTGGAGTGTACTTGAGGGTGGGGGCTACACCTTC.

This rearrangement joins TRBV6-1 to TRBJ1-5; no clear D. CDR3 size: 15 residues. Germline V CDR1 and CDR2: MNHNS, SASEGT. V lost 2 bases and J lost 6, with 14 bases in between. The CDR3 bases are TGTGCCAGCAGTGAAATGGGGAGTTCGGGTCAGCCCCAGCATTTT. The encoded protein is CASSEMGSSGQPQHF.

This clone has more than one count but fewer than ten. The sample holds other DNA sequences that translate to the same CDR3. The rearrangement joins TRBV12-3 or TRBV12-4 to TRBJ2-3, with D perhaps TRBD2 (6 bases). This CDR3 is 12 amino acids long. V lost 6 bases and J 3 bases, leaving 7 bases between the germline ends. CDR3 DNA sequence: TGTGCCAGCAGCCGGGGGACAGATACGCAGTATTTT. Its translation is CASSRGTDTQYF.

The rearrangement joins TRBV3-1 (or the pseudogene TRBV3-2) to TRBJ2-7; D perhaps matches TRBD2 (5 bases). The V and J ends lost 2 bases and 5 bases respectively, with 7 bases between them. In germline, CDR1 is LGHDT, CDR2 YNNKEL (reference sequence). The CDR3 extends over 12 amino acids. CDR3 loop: CASSQFGNEQYF. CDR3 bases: TGTGCCAGCAGCCAATTCGGGAACGAGCAGTACTTC.

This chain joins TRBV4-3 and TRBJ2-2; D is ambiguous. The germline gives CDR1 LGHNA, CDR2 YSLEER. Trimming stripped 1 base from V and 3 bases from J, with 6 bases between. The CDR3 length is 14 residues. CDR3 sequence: CASSQGHYTGELFF. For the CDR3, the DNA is TGCGCCAGCAGCCAAGGACATTACACCGGGGAGCTGTTTTTT.

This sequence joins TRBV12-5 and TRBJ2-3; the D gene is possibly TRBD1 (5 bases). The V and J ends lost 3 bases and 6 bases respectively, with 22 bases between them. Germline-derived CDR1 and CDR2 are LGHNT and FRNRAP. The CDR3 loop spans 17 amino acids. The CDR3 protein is CASGFPDSRLREDTQYF. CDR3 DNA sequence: TGTGCTAGTGGTTTCCCCGACAGTCGTCTACGCGAGGATACGCAGTATTTT.